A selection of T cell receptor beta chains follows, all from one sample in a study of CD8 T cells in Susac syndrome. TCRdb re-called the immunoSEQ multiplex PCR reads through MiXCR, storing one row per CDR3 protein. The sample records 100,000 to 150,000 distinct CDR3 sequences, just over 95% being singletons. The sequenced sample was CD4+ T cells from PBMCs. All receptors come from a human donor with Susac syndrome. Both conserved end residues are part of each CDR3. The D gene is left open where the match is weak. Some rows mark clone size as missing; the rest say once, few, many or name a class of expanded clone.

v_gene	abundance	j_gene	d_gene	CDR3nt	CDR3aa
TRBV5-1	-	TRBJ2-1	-	TGCGCCAGCATGATAGGGGTAACGTCCTACAATGAGCAGTTCTTC	CASMIGVTSYNEQFF
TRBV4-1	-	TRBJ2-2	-	TGCGCCAGCAGCCAAGTGGGACAGAACACCGGGGAGCTGTTTTTT	CASSQVGQNTGELFF
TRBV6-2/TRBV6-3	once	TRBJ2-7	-	TGTGCCAGCAGTTACTACGCCGGCTCCTACGAGCAGTACTTC	CASSYYAGSYEQYF
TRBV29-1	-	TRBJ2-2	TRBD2	TGCAGCGTCGGGACTAGCGGACCGAACACCGGGGAGCTGTTTTTT	CSVGTSGPNTGELFF
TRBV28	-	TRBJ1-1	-	TGTGCCAGCAGTTTATCGGCAGACACGGGTTTCTTT	CASSLSADTGFF
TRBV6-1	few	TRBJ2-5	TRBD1	TGTGCCAGCAGTCCCTCGACAGGGTCTAAGACCCAGTACTTC	CASSPSTGSKTQYF
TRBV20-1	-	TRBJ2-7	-	TGCAGTGCTACAGGAATGACGGACCCCTCCTACGAGCAGTACTTC	CSATGMTDPSYEQYF
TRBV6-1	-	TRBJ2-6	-	TGTGCCAGCAGAGTCTATAGAGGGAGAGGCGGTGGGGCCAACGTCCTGACTTTC	CASRVYRGRGGGANVLTF
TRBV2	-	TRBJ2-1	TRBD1	TGTGCCAGCAAGGGACAGGCCCCCTACAATGAGCAGTTCTTC	CASKGQAPYNEQFF
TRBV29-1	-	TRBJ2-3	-	TGCAGCGTCGTCCGGACATCCCCTAGCACAGATACGCAGTATTTT	CSVVRTSPSTDTQYF
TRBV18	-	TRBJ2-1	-	TGTGCCAGCTCACCAGGCCTAAAGGACGGTGAGCAGTTCTTC	CASSPGLKDGEQFF
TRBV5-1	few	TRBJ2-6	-	TGCGCCAGCAGCCGGGGATCTGGGGCCAACGTCCTGACTTTC	CASSRGSGANVLTF
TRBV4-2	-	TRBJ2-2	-	TGTGCCAGCAGCCAAGCAGGCCAGGCTACCGGGGAGCTGTTTTTT	CASSQAGQATGELFF
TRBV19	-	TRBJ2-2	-	TGTGCCAGTAGTCGCCTAAGGGAGCTGTTTTTT	CASSRLRELFF
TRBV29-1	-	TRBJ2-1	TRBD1	TGCAGCGTTGTCGACAGGGGATCCTACAATGAGCAGTTCTTC	CSVVDRGSYNEQFF
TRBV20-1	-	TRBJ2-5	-	TGCAGTGCTAGGGACGGCCAAGAGACCCAGTACTTC	CSARDGQETQYF
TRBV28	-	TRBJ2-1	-	TGTGCCACCGAACTGGGGGCCAAGGGGAATAGGAATGAGCAGTTCTTC	CATELGAKGNRNEQFF
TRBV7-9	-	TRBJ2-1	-	TGTGCCAGCGAGACTGCCTACAATGAGCAGTTCTTC	CASETAYNEQFF
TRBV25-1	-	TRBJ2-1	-	TGTGCCAGCAGTGTCTTGAATGAGCAGTTCTTC	CASSVLNEQFF
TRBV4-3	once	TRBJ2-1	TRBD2	TGCGCCAGCAGCCAAGTTAGCGGGAGGAGTGAGCAGTTCTTC	CASSQVSGRSEQFF
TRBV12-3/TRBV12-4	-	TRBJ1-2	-	TGTGCCAGCAGTTTCGCCCGGGGGACGCACTATGGCTACACCTTC	CASSFARGTHYGYTF
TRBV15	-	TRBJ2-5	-	TGTGCCACCAGCAGCCCCGGGCCCCGGACCCAAGAGACCCAGTACTTC	CATSSPGPRTQETQYF
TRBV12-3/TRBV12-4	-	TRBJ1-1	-	TGTGCCAGCAGCGACCATCCCAGGGAGACTGAAGCTTTCTTT	CASSDHPRETEAFF
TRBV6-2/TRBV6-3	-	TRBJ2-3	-	TGTGCCAGCAGTAAAACTTCGACCGCCCGAACAGATACGCAGTATTTT	CASSKTSTARTDTQYF
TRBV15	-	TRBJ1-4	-	TGTGCCACCAGCAGAGACGGCAGGATGAATGAAAAACTGTTTTTT	CATSRDGRMNEKLFF
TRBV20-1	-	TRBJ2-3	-	TGCAGCGGCGGAGGAAAATCAGATACGCAGTATTTT	CSGGGKSDTQYF
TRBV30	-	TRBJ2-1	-	TGTGCCTGGAGTGTCAATGAGCAGTTCTTC	CAWSVNEQFF
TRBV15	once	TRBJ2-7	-	TGTGCCACCAGCGGGCCCTGGGACCCCTACGAGCAGTACTTC	CATSGPWDPYEQYF
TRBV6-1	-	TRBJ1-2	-	TGTGCCACTCTGTTCACCCAATTAGGGGGCTACACCTTC	CATLFTQLGGYTF
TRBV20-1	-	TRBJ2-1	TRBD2	TGCAGTGCTTTCTCTAGCGGGAGTTGGAATGAGCAGTTCTTC	CSAFSSGSWNEQFF
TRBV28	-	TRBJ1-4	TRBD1	TGTGCCAGCAGTCCGAACGCAGGCCGGGACAGAGAAAAACTGTTTTTT	CASSPNAGRDREKLFF
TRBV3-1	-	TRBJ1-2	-	TGTGCCAGCAGCCGGCAGGGGATTAACTATGGCTACACCTTC	CASSRQGINYGYTF
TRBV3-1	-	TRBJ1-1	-	TGTGCCAGCAGTCCCAACGGTAACGATTTCGTCTTT	CASSPNGNDFVF
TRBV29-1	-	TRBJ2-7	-	TGCAGCGTTGGAGGGCAGGCAGCCTACGAGCAGTACTTC	CSVGGQAAYEQYF
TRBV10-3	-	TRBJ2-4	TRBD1	TGTGCCATCAGTGAGTCGGGACAGTTTGACATTCAGTACTTC	CAISESGQFDIQYF
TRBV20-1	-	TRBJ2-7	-	TGCAGTGCACACCCTGACAGGACCTACGAGCAGTACTTC	CSAHPDRTYEQYF
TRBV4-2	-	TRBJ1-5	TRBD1	TGTGCCAGCAGCCAGGGGACAGGTAATCAGCCCCAGCATTTT	CASSQGTGNQPQHF
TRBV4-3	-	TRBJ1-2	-	TGCGCCAGCAGCCAAGATGGGGGTAGCGGGGGCTATGGCTACACCTTC	CASSQDGGSGGYGYTF
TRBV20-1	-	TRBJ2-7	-	TGCAGTGCCCTAGTTCCCTTGGGCTCCTACGAGCAGTACTTC	CSALVPLGSYEQYF
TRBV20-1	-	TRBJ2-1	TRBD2	TGCAGTGCTTCTCGGGGGGTGGCGGGAGGGAGTGAGCAGTTCTTC	CSASRGVAGGSEQFF
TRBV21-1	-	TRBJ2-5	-	TGTGCCAGCAGCAAAGTATGGGGACTAGCTGTCGCAGAGACCCAGTACTTC	CASSKVWGLAVAETQYF
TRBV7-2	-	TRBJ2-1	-	TGTGCCAGCAGCTTGGAGAGGAATGAGTACAATGAGCAGTTCTTC	CASSLERNEYNEQFF
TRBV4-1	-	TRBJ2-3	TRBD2	TGCGCCAGCAGCCACCAAACTAGCGTATCAGATACGCAGTATTTT	CASSHQTSVSDTQYF
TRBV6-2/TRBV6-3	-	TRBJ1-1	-	TGTGCCAGCAGCCGTGAACCGGGCTTCACTGAAGCTTTCTTT	CASSREPGFTEAFF
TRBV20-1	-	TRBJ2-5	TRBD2	TGCAGTGCTAGAGCCCTGACTAGCGGGAGGGCCGACGTGACCCAGTACTTC	CSARALTSGRADVTQYF
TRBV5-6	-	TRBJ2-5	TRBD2	TGTGCCAGCAGCCCAAGCGGGGATCAAGAGACCCAGTACTTC	CASSPSGDQETQYF
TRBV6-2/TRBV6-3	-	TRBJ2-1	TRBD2	TGTGCCAGCCACCAACTGGCGGGAGTTACCTACAATGAGCAGTTCTTC	CASHQLAGVTYNEQFF
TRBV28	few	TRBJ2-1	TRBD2	TGTGCCAGCAGTACTAGCGGGGGGTACAATGAGCAGTTCTTC	CASSTSGGYNEQFF
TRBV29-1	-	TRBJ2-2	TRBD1	TGCAGCGTACACCGACAGGGGAGTCGCCCCGGGGAGCTGTTTTTT	CSVHRQGSRPGELFF
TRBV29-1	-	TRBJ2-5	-	TGCAGCATCCAACGGCCCAGGGAACAAGAGACCCAGTACTTC	CSIQRPREQETQYF
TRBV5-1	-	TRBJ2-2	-	TGCGCCAGCAGCCCGGGGATTAGGGAAGGAACCGGGGAGCTGTTTTTT	CASSPGIREGTGELFF
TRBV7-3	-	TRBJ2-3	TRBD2	TGTGCCAGCAGCTTAAGGCCAGCGGGAGTAGGCACAGATACGCAGTATTTT	CASSLRPAGVGTDTQYF
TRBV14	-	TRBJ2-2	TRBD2	TGTGCCAGCAGCCGCGGACTAGCGGGAGTGGGCGGGGAGCTGTTTTTT	CASSRGLAGVGGELFF